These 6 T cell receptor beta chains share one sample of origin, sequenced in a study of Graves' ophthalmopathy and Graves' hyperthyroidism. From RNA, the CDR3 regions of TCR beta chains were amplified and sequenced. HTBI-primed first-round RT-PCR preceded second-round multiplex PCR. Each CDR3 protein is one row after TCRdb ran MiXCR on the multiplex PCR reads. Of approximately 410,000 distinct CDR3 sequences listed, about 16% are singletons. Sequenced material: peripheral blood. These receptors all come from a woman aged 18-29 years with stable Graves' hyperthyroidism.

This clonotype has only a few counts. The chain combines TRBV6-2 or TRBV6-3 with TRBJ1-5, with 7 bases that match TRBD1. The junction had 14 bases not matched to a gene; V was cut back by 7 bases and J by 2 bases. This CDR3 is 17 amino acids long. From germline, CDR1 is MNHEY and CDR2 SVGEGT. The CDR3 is CASTAHRGAYGNQPQHF. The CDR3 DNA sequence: TGTGCCAGCACCGCACACAGGGGCGCCTATGGCAATCAGCCCCAGCATTTT.

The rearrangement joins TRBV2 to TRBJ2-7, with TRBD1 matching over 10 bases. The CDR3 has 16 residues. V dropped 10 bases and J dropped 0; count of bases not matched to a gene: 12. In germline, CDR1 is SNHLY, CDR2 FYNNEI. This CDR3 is CANGGDRDRGSYEQYF. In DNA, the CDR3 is TGTGCCAACGGGGGAGATAGGGACAGGGGCTCCTACGAGCAGTACTTC.

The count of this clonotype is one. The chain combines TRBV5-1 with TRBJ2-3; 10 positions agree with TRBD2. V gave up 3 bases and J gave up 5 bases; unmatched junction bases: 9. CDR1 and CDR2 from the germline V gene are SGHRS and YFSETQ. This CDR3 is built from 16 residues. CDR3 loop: CASSSGPSGGGDTQYF. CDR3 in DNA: TGCGCCAGCAGCTCCGGGCCCAGCGGGGGGGGAGATACGCAGTATTTT.

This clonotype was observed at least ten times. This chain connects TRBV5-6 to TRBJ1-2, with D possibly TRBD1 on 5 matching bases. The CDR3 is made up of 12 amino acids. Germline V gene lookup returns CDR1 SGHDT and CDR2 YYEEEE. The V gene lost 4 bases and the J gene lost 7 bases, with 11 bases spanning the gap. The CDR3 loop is CASSPVGVGYTF. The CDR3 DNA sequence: TGTGCCAGCAGCCCGGTGGGGGTTGGCTACACCTTC. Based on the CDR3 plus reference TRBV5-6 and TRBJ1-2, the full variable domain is DAGVTQSPTHLIKTRGQQVTLRCSPKSGHDTVSWYQQALGQGPQFIFQYYEEEERQRGNFPDRFSGHQFPNYSSELNVNALLLGDSALYLCASSPVGVGYTFGSGTRLTVV.

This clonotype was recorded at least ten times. CDR3 coding DNA: TGTGCCAGCAGTTTAGCTGGTTATAGCAATCAGCCCCAGCATTTT. Protein sequence: CASSLAGYSNQPQHF. V gene TRBV12-3 or TRBV12-4 combines with J gene TRBJ1-5; no clear D. This CDR3 is 15 amino acids long. V lost 0 bases and J lost 0, with 6 bases in between.

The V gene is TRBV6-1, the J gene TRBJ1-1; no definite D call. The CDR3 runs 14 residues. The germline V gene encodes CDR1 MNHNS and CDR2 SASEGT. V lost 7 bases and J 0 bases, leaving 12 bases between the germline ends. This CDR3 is CASIRELLNTEAFF. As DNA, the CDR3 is TGTGCCAGCATACGGGAGCTACTGAACACTGAAGCTTTCTTT.